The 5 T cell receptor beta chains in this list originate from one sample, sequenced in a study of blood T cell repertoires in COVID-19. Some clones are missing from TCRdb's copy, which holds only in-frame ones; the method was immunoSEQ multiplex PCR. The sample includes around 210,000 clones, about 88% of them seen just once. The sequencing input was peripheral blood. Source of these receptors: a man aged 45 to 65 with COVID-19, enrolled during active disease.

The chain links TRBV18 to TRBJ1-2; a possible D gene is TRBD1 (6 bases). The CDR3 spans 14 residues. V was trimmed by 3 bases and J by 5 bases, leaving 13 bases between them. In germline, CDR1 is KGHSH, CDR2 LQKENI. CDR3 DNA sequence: TGTGCCAGCTCACCTTCCGGGACAAATTATGGCTACACCTTC. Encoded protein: CASSPSGTNYGYTF.

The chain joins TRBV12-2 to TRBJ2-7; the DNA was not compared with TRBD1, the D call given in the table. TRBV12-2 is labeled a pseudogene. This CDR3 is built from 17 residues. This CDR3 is CASRLGNCDRFSYEQYF. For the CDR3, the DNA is TGTGCAAGTCGCTTAGGTAATTGTGACAGATTCTCCTACGAGCAGTACTTC.

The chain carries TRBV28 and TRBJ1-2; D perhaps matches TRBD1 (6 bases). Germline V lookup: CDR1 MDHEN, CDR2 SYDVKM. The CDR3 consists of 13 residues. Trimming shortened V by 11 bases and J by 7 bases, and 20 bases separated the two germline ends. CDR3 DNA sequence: TGTGCCGGGGAGACTCAGGGGAACGGTGGCTACACCTTC. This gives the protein CAGETQGNGGYTF.

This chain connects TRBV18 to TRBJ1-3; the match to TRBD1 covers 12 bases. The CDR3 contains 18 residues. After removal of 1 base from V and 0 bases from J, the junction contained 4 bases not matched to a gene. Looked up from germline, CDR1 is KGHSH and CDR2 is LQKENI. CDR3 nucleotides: TGTGCCAGCTCACCACGGGGACAGGGGGCCTTCTCTGGAAACACCATATATTTT. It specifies CASSPRGQGAFSGNTIYF. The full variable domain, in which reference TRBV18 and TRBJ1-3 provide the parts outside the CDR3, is NAGVMQNPRHLVRRRGQEARLRCSPMKGHSHVYWYRQLPEEGLKFMVYLQKENIIDESGMPKERFSAEFPKEGPSILRIQQVVRGDSAAYFCASSPRGQGAFSGNTIYFGEGSWLTVV.

The CDR3 here is CASSLQWGLYEQYF. DNA for the CDR3: TGTGCCAGCAGCCTTCAGTGGGGACTATACGAGCAGTACTTC. The genes are TRBV3-1 (or the pseudogene TRBV3-2) and TRBJ2-7, with 7 bases matching TRBD2. Unmatched junction bases numbered 7, after V lost 4 bases and J lost 4 bases. This CDR3 spans 14 amino acids. Germline CDR1 reads LGHDT; CDR2 reads YNNKEL (reference sequence).